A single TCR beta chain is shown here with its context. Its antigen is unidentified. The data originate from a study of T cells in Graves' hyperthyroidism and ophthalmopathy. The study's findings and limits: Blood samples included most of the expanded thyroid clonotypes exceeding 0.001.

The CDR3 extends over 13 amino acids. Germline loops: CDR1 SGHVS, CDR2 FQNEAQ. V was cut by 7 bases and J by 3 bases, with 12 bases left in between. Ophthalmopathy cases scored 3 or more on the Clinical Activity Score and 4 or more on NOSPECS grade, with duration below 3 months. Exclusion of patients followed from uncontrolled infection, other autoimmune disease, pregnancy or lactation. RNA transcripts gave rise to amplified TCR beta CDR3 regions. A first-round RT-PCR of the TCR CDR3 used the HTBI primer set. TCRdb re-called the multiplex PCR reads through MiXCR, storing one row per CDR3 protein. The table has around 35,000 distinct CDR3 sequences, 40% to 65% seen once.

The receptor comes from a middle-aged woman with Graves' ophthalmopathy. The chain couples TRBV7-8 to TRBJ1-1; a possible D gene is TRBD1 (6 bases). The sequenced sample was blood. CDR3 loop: CASKGGVDTEAFF. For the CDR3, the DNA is TGTGCCAGCAAAGGGGGAGTGGACACTGAAGCTTTCTTT.